What follows describes a single T cell receptor beta chain. The CDR3 contains 18 residues. Per germline, CDR1 MDHEN and CDR2 SYDVKM. The V gene lost 7 bases and the J gene lost 4 bases, with 29 bases spanning the gap. The record originates from a study of blood T cell repertoires in COVID-19. Study-level background: Sites in the United States, Italy and Spain provided acute and convalescent COVID-19 samples. Sources were T cells, B-cell-depleted T cells, or PBMCs; the material itself was cDNA or gDNA.

In the authors' workflow: Researchers report that nucleated cell counts were estimated from reference gene primer amplification. Assay used: immunoSEQ multiplex PCR; TCRdb lists only in-frame clones, some missing. Clone size and the V and J calls come from that table; the DNA yielded D and trimming. Of under 250,000 clones in the sample, approximately 86% were seen once. The sequence came from a woman aged 55-70 years who had recovered from COVID-19. The specimen sequenced was peripheral blood. V gene TRBV28 combines with J gene TRBJ2-7, with D tentatively TRBD1 (6 bases). Here the CDR3 reads CASTPSTPAQGIRYEQYF. In DNA, the CDR3 is TGTGCCAGCACTCCCTCGACCCCCGCACAGGGAATTAGGTACGAGCAGTACTTC.